These 10 T cell receptor beta chains share one sample of origin, sequenced in a study of cytomegalovirus exposure and HLA in healthy donors. The study ran its PCR with 60 Vbeta and 13 Jbeta primers. TCRdb's copy holds only in-frame clones and misses some; the assay was immunoSEQ multiplex PCR. The repertoire consists of about 130,000 clones, with just over 70% occurring once and the leading ten covering over 2%. Sequencing used PBMCs. The origin of the receptors is a woman in her sixties in good health and CMV-seropositive.

This clone was recorded a few times. This chain links TRBV9 with TRBJ2-5; perhaps TRBD1 as D (5 bases). Germline CDR1 is SGDLS and CDR2 is YYNGEE. This CDR3 region has 14 residues. Trimming stripped 2 bases from V and 5 bases from J, with 13 bases between. The CDR3 loop reads CASSVGQGTETQYF. The DNA of the CDR3 is TGTGCCAGCAGCGTTGGTCAGGGCACGGAGACCCAGTACTTC.

A few counts support this clone. V gene TRBV2 combines with J gene TRBJ1-5; tentatively, D is TRBD1 (6 bases). The CDR3 loop spans 13 amino acids. Per germline, CDR1 SNHLY and CDR2 FYNNEI. With 7 bases removed from V and 8 bases from J, the gap between germline ends came to 15 bases. The CDR3 DNA is TGTGCCAGCATGGGGGCAGGGATTAAGCCCCAGCATTTT. Its translation is CASMGAGIKPQHF. The full variable domain, in which reference TRBV2 and TRBJ1-5 provide the parts outside the CDR3, is EPEVTQTPSHQVTQMGQEVILRCVPISNHLYFYWYRQILGQKVEFLVSFYNNEISEKSEIFDDQFSVERPDGSNFTLKIRSTKLEDSAMYFCASMGAGIKPQHFGDGTRLSIL.

DNA of the CDR3: TGTGCCAGCAGTTACCGGGACAGGGTACTTGGCTACACCTTC. This encodes CASSYRDRVLGYTF. V gene TRBV6-5 combines with J gene TRBJ1-2; 9 bases are a match to TRBD1. Germline loops: CDR1 MNHEY, CDR2 SVGAGI. This CDR3 comprises 14 residues. Trimming took 2 bases from V and 7 from J; bases not matched to a gene: 5.

The chain carries TRBV29-1 and TRBJ2-3, with 7 bases matching TRBD1. Germline loops: CDR1 SQVTM, CDR2 ANQGSEA. CDR3 length: 13 residues. V gave up 7 bases and J gave up 6 bases; unmatched junction bases: 10. The chain's CDR3 is CSAARGRWDTQYF. CDR3 sequence (DNA): TGCAGCGCTGCTAGGGGGCGGTGGGATACGCAGTATTTT.

This clone was observed at least ten times. The chain couples TRBV7-3 to TRBJ2-3; a possible D gene is TRBD1 (5 bases). V lost 5 bases and J 7 bases, leaving 13 bases between the germline ends. Germline-derived CDR1 and CDR2 are SGHTA and FQGTGA. CDR3 length: 13 residues. The CDR3 nucleotides are TGTGCCAGCAGCCCCGGTCCAGGGAATACGCAGTATTTT. It encodes CASSPGPGNTQYF.

The chain links TRBV15 to TRBJ1-2; no reliable D call. This CDR3 region has 13 residues. Germline V gene sequence: CDR1 LNHNV, CDR2 YYDKDF (reference sequence). Trimming stripped 4 bases from V and 3 bases from J, with 9 bases between. CDR3 nucleotide sequence: TGTGCCACCAGCACATTTCAGGACTATGGCTACACCTTC. It yields the protein CATSTFQDYGYTF.

This clone was recorded a few times. V is TRBV5-1 and J is TRBJ1-1; TRBD1 might be the D (5 bases). The V and J ends lost 3 bases and 3 bases respectively, with 12 bases between them. CDR3 length: 14 residues. Per germline, CDR1 SGHRS and CDR2 YFSETQ. The CDR3 region has the DNA TGCGCCAGCAGCTACTCCCTAGGGGACACTGAAGCTTTCTTT. This gives the protein CASSYSLGDTEAFF.

J is TRBJ1-4 and V is TRBV7-8; TRBD1 matches 9 bases. Germline lookup yields CDR1 SGHVS and CDR2 FQNEAQ. The CDR3 extends over 15 amino acids. V lost 4 bases and J lost 3; bases outside the gene matches: 3. CDR3 nucleotides: TGTGCCAGCAGCTCACAGGGGGCAGCTAATGAAAAACTGTTTTTT. Protein sequence: CASSSQGAANEKLFF.

The chain has TRBV11-2 and TRBJ2-2; D is possibly TRBD1 (7 bases). The CDR3 extends over 16 amino acids. Germline loops: CDR1 SGHAT, CDR2 FQNNGV. The ends were cut back, 1 base at V and 4 bases at J, with 13 bases in the middle. Here the CDR3 reads CASSLGRGRGTGELFF. The CDR3 nucleotides are TGTGCCAGCAGCTTAGGGAGGGGGCGAGGCACCGGGGAGCTGTTTTTT. Drawing the rest from reference TRBV11-2 and TRBJ2-2, the complete variable domain is EAGVAQSPRYKIIEKRQSVAFWCNPISGHATLYWYQQILGQGPKLLIQFQNNGVVDDSQLPKDRFSAERLKGVDSTLKIQPAKLEDSAVYLCASSLGRGRGTGELFFGEGSRLTVL.

This chain joins TRBV23-1 and TRBJ1-5; D unclear. TRBV23-1 is annotated as an ORF whose role is uncertain. This CDR3 has 17 amino acids. V lost 0 bases to trimming and J lost 0 bases, with 12 bases between them. The DNA of the CDR3 is TGCGCCAGCAGTCAATCAGGCAGGAAATATAGCAATCAGCCCCAGCATTTT. Amino acid sequence: CASSQSGRKYSNQPQHF.